This note documents a single T cell receptor (beta chain) sequence. The antigen is undetermined. Whenever a sample was processed, at least 6.5 million PBMCs were isolated. This sample was included in a study of blood T cells in healthy people across ages. Study-wide points: Roughly linear age-related decline in beta diversity appeared, significant by age approximately 40.

The CDR3 loop spans 16 amino acids. After removal of 1 base from V and 6 bases from J, the junction contained 12 bases not matched to a gene. The germline V gene has CDR1 DFQATT and CDR2 SNEGSKA (reference sequence). The second PCR ran 7 to 11 cycles with a sample-barcoded 5' primer and J-beta primers. Each cDNA molecule was tagged by a template-switch adaptor with 12 random nucleotides. TCRdb processed the 5' RACE reads anew with MiXCR; each CDR3 protein has one entry. The sample lists about 1.6 million distinct CDR3 sequences, about 35% occurring once. Material: blood. This rearrangement joins TRBV20-1 to TRBJ1-2; TRBD1 agrees at 9 bases. The source is a woman in her twenties or thirties in good health. DNA for the CDR3: TGCAGTGCTAGAGCGGGTCTGGGACAGGGCACCCATGGCTACACCTTC. Its translation: CSARAGLGQGTHGYTF.